These 17 T cell receptor beta chains were sequenced from one sample in a study of cytomegalovirus exposure and HLA in healthy donors. The PCR had 60 Vbeta and 13 Jbeta primers. Profiling relied on immunoSEQ multiplex PCR, and the TCRdb table lists in-frame clones only, not all of them. The profile shows approximately 190,000 clones, 75% to 85% of them singletons. Sequenced material: PBMCs. The receptors stem from a woman under 30 in good health and CMV-seronegative.

The rearrangement joins TRBV29-1 to TRBJ1-3; the D is unclear. Trimming cost V 4 bases and J 2 bases, with 6 bases left between them. This CDR3 is 12 amino acids long. The germline CDR1 and CDR2 sequences are SQVTM and ANQGSEA. The CDR3 DNA reads as TGCAGCGTTGGAACAGCTGGAAACACCATATATTTT. Translated: CSVGTAGNTIYF. Using reference TRBV29-1 and TRBJ1-3 for the parts outside the CDR3, the full variable domain is SAVISQKPSRDICQRGTSLTIQCQVDSQVTMMFWYRQQPGQSLTLIATANQGSEATYESGFVIDKFPISRPNLTFSTLTVSNMSPEDSSIYLCSVGTAGNTIYFGEGSWLTVV.

The table lists this clone with a few counts. The rearrangement links TRBV9 to TRBJ2-1, with a tentative D call TRBD2 (5 bases). The V end lost 2 bases, the J end lost 7 bases, and 16 bases lay between the germline ends. The CDR3 contains 15 residues. Germline assignment: CDR1 SGDLS and CDR2 YYNGEE. The CDR3 nucleotides are TGTGCCAGCAGCGTCTCCCCTACTAGGGCTAATGAGCAGTTCTTC. It codes for CASSVSPTRANEQFF.

This clone was counted only a few times. This chain links TRBV5-1 with TRBJ1-3; D is ambiguous. In germline, CDR1 is SGHRS, CDR2 YFSETQ. The V gene lost 2 bases and the J gene lost 0 bases, with 6 bases spanning the gap. CDR3 length equals 14 residues. The CDR3 DNA reads as TGCGCCAGCAGCTTTCAGGACTCTGGAAACACCATATATTTT. Encoded protein: CASSFQDSGNTIYF. Full variable domain (outside the CDR3, taken from reference TRBV5-1 and TRBJ1-3): KAGVTQTPRYLIKTRGQQVTLSCSPISGHRSVSWYQQTPGQGLQFLFEYFSETQRNKGNFPGRFSGRQFSNSRSEMNVSTLELGDSALYLCASSFQDSGNTIYFGEGSWLTVV.

This chain links TRBV7-9 with TRBJ1-1; possibly TRBD1 for D (5 bases). V lost 3 bases, J lost 4 bases, and 9 bases lay in between. The CDR3 is 13 residues long. The germline gives CDR1 SEHNR, CDR2 FQNEAQ (reference sequence). CDR3 protein: CASSFFGGTEAFF. Here the CDR3 DNA reads TGTGCCAGCAGCTTTTTCGGGGGCACTGAAGCTTTCTTT.

The genes are TRBV6-1 and TRBJ1-1; D is ambiguous. V lost 7 bases, J lost 1 base, and 4 bases lay in between. The CDR3 totals 11 residues. Germline CDR1 and CDR2: MNHNS and SASEGT. CDR3 in DNA: TGTGCCAGCATCCAGAACACTGAAGCTTTCTTT. The encoded protein is CASIQNTEAFF.

The genes are TRBV7-9 and TRBJ1-2, with 7 bases matching TRBD1. The germline gives CDR1 SEHNR, CDR2 FQNEAQ (reference sequence). V trimming: 0 bases; J trimming: 4 bases; junction bases outside the gene matches: 14. This CDR3 has 18 residues. The CDR3 sequence is CASSLAAQGNGRPYGYTF. Here the CDR3 DNA reads TGTGCCAGCAGCTTAGCGGCACAGGGGAATGGCCGTCCCTATGGCTACACCTTC.

The genes are TRBV7-6 and TRBJ1-3; 7 bases fit TRBD1. V lost 2 bases to trimming and J lost 2 bases; unmatched junction nucleotides: 12. CDR1 is SGHVS and CDR2 is FNYEAQ in the germline V gene. CDR3 length equals 18 residues. CDR3: CASSLPLYRQGAGNTIYF. The DNA of the CDR3 is TGTGCCAGCAGCTTACCTCTCTACCGGCAGGGGGCTGGAAACACCATATATTTT. The whole variable domain, remainder taken from reference TRBV7-6 and TRBJ1-3, is GAGVSQSPRYKVTKRGQDVALRCDPISGHVSLYWYRQALGQGPEFLTYFNYEAQQDKSGLPNDRFSAERPEGSISTLTIQRTEQRDSAMYRCASSLPLYRQGAGNTIYFGEGSWLTVV.

This clone was observed a handful of times. The chain employs TRBV7-9 and TRBJ2-7; a possible D gene is TRBD1 (6 bases). CDR1 SEHNR and CDR2 FQNEAQ come from the germline V gene (reference sequence). The CDR3 runs to 14 residues. V gave up 3 bases and J gave up 5 bases, with 14 bases separating them. CDR3 coding DNA: TGTGCCAGCAGCTTCCAACAGGGTAGCCACGAGCAGTACTTC. This gives the protein CASSFQQGSHEQYF.

V gene TRBV25-1 combines with J gene TRBJ1-1, with a weak D call TRBD1 (6 bases). This CDR3 contains 14 residues. Between the trimmed V and J ends, which lost 5 bases and 6 bases, there was a span of 16 bases. Germline lookup yields CDR1 MGHDK and CDR2 SYGVNS. Here the CDR3 DNA reads TGTGCCAGCAGTCTCAGGGGTCCAGACCCTGAAGCTTTCTTT. This codes for CASSLRGPDPEAFF.

The CDR3 protein is CASSTGIGAVYGYTF. The CDR3 bases are TGTGCCAGCAGCACTGGGATTGGGGCAGTCTATGGCTACACCTTC. This chain uses TRBV6-5 with TRBJ1-2; a possible D gene is TRBD1 (5 bases). The germline CDR1 and CDR2 sequences are MNHEY and SVGAGI. The CDR3 contains 15 residues. The V end lost 6 bases, the J end lost 4 bases, and 18 bases lay between the germline ends.

This clone was counted a few times. The chain links TRBV4-2 to TRBJ1-4; D ambiguous. The CDR3 covers 13 residues. Germline V CDR1 and CDR2: LGHNA, YNFKEQ. The V gene lost 7 bases and the J gene lost 3 bases, with 9 bases spanning the gap. CDR3 in DNA: TGTGCCAGCACCTCAGCGGCTAATGAAAAACTGTTTTTT. It codes for CASTSAANEKLFF.

The chain couples TRBV10-3 to TRBJ2-7; 10 bases agree with TRBD2. CDR1 is ENHRY, CDR2 SYGVKD, per germline. The CDR3 length is 18 residues. V dropped 0 bases and J dropped 4; count of bases not matched to a gene: 12. The CDR3 DNA reads TGTGCCATCAGTGAGTCGAAGGTCGCTAGCGGGGGTTGGTACGAGCAGTACTTC. Translating gives CAISESKVASGGWYEQYF.

The chain links TRBV27 to TRBJ2-1, with 7 bases lining up with TRBD2. The ends lost 2 bases at V and 4 bases at J; junction bases unmatched: 5. CDR3 length: 15 residues. From germline, CDR1 is MNHEY and CDR2 SMNVEV (reference sequence). In DNA, the CDR3 is TGTGCCAGCAGTTTAATACTAGCGCCATACAATGAGCAGTTCTTC. Encoded protein: CASSLILAPYNEQFF.

The gene calls are TRBV2 and TRBJ2-7; the D gene is possibly TRBD1 (6 bases). Trimming stripped 6 bases from V and 2 bases from J, with 14 bases between. CDR1 SNHLY and CDR2 FYNNEI come from the germline V gene. The CDR3 consists of 14 residues. In DNA, the CDR3 is TGTGCCAGCAGGCCCTGGGACATCACCTACGAGCAGTACTTC. Translation: CASRPWDITYEQYF.

J is TRBJ2-3 and V is TRBV28; 7 nucleotides agree with TRBD2. Per germline, CDR1 MDHEN and CDR2 SYDVKM. Trimming at V came to 2 bases and at J to 4 bases, leaving 3 bases not matched to a gene. The CDR3 runs 14 residues. This chain's CDR3 is CASSLGGRADTQYF. Here the CDR3 DNA reads TGTGCCAGCAGTTTAGGGGGGAGGGCAGATACGCAGTATTTT.

The CDR3, as DNA: TGTGCCAGCAGCTTAGCAGGGGGCCGTATCGATCAGCCCCAGCATTTT. It yields the protein CASSLAGGRIDQPQHF. The chain uses TRBV7-6 and TRBJ1-5; 7 nucleotides align to TRBD1. The CDR3 length is 16 residues. Trimming at V came to 0 bases and at J to 5 bases, leaving 7 bases not matched to a gene. In germline, CDR1 is SGHVS, CDR2 FNYEAQ. Supplemented by reference TRBV7-6 and TRBJ1-5, the full variable domain reads GAGVSQSPRYKVTKRGQDVALRCDPISGHVSLYWYRQALGQGPEFLTYFNYEAQQDKSGLPNDRFSAERPEGSISTLTIQRTEQRDSAMYRCASSLAGGRIDQPQHFGDGTRLSIL.

This clone appeared a few times. This sequence joins TRBV19 and TRBJ1-5; D is unresolved. The length of the CDR3 is 12 residues. Germline V gene data show CDR1 as LNHDA and CDR2 as SQIVND (reference sequence). Trimming cost V 5 bases and J 4 bases, with 6 bases left between them. The CDR3 sequence: CASSVRNQPQHF. The DNA of the CDR3 is TGTGCCAGTAGTGTGAGGAATCAGCCCCAGCATTTT. The full variable domain, in which reference TRBV19 and TRBJ1-5 provide the parts outside the CDR3, is DGGITQSPKYLFRKEGQNVTLSCEQNLNHDAMYWYRQDPGQGLRLIYYSQIVNDFQKGDIAEGYSVSREKKESFPLTVTSAQKNPTAFYLCASSVRNQPQHFGDGTRLSIL.